This T cell receptor beta chain appears in the sequencing data of a study of CD8 T cells in Susac syndrome. V lost 2 bases, J lost 1 base, and 12 bases lay in between. The CDR3 runs to 16 residues. Germline CDR1 reads SGHAT; CDR2 reads FQNNGV. Reverse transcription of about 0.45 to 1 ug RNA was carried out with random hexamers. TCR beta CDR3 was amplified by immunoSEQ covering 54 Vbeta and 13 Jbeta. TCRdb redid the calling of the immunoSEQ multiplex PCR reads with MiXCR, one entry per CDR3 protein. The sample lists roughly 80,000 distinct CDR3 sequences; 90% to 95% were seen once. The sample holds a few counts of this clonotype.

The TCR originated in a human donor with multiple sclerosis. The rearrangement links TRBV11-2 to TRBJ2-4; unclear D gene. The sample taken for sequencing was CD8+ T cells from PBMCs. This CDR3 reads CASSLKGLGAKNIQYF. The CDR3 nucleotides are TGTGCCAGCAGCTTAAAAGGGTTAGGGGCCAAAAACATTCAGTACTTC.